Reported below is one T cell receptor (beta chain). The antigen is not known. Repertoires were generated with immunoSEQ multiplex PCR, while TCRdb's copy carries only in-frame clones and drops some. The table lists over 90,000 clones, roughly 87% of them singletons, with approximately 12% in the top ten. The ends lost 11 bases at V and 3 bases at J; junction bases unmatched: 10. Germline values: CDR1 WSHSY, CDR2 SAAADI. This CDR3 comprises 14 residues. After autologous stem cell transplantation all patients relapsed, and prior brentuximab vedotin exposure differed between cohorts. Reported best responses ranged across complete response, partial response or progressive disease. The sample is drawn from a study of PD-1 blockade in classical Hodgkin lymphoma. Study summary: Every 2 weeks, patients got 3 mg/kg intravenous nivolumab. General study results and limits: It was CD4+ TCR diversity, not CD8+, that rose significantly by C4D1. Diversity similar to that of newly diagnosed patients was seen at baseline in complete responders.

Sequencing was performed on peripheral blood mononuclear cells (PBMCs), taken before the second cycle of nivolumab. This chain links TRBV10-2 with TRBJ1-5; 7 bases match TRBD1. The source is a human donor with classical Hodgkin lymphoma. CDR3 coding DNA: TGCGCCTTTCCTACAGGGGAATACAATCAGCCCCAGCATTTT. Translated: CAFPTGEYNQPQHF.